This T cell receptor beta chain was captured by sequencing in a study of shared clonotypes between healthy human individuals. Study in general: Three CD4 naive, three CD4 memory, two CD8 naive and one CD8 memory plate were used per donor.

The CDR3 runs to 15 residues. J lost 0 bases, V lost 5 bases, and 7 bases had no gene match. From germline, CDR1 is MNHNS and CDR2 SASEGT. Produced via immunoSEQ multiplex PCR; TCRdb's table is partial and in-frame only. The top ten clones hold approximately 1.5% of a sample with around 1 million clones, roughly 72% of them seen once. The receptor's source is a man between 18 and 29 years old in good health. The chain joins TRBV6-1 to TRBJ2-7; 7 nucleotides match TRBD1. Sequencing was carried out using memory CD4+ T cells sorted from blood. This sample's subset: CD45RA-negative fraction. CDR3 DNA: TGTGCCAGCAGTAACAGGGGCCAAATCTCCTACGAGCAGTACTTC. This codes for CASSNRGQISYEQYF.